One and the same sample provided the 31 T cell receptor beta chains below, sequenced in a study of human T cells and chemical hapten exposure. Each CDR3 protein gets one entry after TCRdb re-called the RACE reads with MiXCR. The data hold over 130,000 distinct CDR3 sequences, with over 9.5% observed a single time. The time point denotes: patch test 2, 6 weeks after DPC sensitization. Treatment denoted: therapeutic diphenylcyclopropenone sensitization with weekly scalp DPC. The specimen comprised whole blood, sampled in connection with sensitization to the hapten diphenylcyclopropenone (DPC). The receptor source for this set is a woman aged 50 to 60 with alopecia areata. Some clones in this sample may be carry-over from other donors' samples.

This clonotype appeared many times. The rearrangement joins TRBV3-1 to TRBJ2-7; 8 nucleotides align to TRBD1. Germline CDR1 reads LGHDT; CDR2 reads YNNKEL (reference sequence). There are 14 residues in the CDR3. V gave up 4 bases and J gave up 3 bases; unmatched junction bases: 5. For the CDR3, the DNA is TGTGCCAGCAGCCCCGGGACAGGCCTCTACGAGCAGTACTTC. Protein: CASSPGTGLYEQYF.

V is TRBV12-3 or TRBV12-4 and J is TRBJ1-1; 10 bases agree with TRBD1. The trim removed 4 bases at V and 10 bases at J, leaving 15 bases unmatched. The CDR3 is 16 amino acids. For the CDR3, the DNA is TGTGCCAGCAGTTCGACCGGGACAGGGGACGTCGGGAGAGCTTTCTTT. Amino acid sequence: CASSSTGTGDVGRAFF.

This clonotype has only a few counts. The chain is built from TRBV19 and TRBJ1-4, with TRBD1 matching over 9 bases. CDR3 length: 14 residues. The germline CDR1 and CDR2 sequences are LNHDA and SQIVND (reference sequence). The V gene end was trimmed by 4 bases and the J gene end by 7 bases; junction bases not matched to a gene: 4. Here the CDR3 reads CASSTGQGSEKLFF. CDR3 nucleotides: TGTGCCAGTAGTACGGGACAGGGAAGTGAAAAACTGTTTTTT.

This clonotype has more than one count but fewer than ten. The chain combines TRBV12-3 or TRBV12-4 with TRBJ2-7; D is unresolved. V was cut by 3 bases and J by 4 bases, with 7 bases left in between. CDR3 length equals 12 residues. The CDR3, as DNA: TGTGCCAGCAGTTTTGGGAAATACGAGCAGTACTTC. Its translation is CASSFGKYEQYF.

This clonotype was recorded many times. The chain is built from TRBV27 and TRBJ1-5, with D unclear. The CDR3 sequence is 13 residues long. CDR1 and CDR2 from the germline V gene are MNHEY and SMNVEV (reference sequence). Between the trimmed V and J ends, which lost 4 bases and 7 bases, there was a span of 11 bases. CDR3 region: CASSSLTGQPQHF. The CDR3 DNA reads as TGTGCCAGCAGTTCCCTGACTGGGCAGCCCCAGCATTTT.

This clonotype was seen at least ten times. The V and J genes are TRBV12-3 or TRBV12-4 and TRBJ2-7; possibly TRBD1 for D (6 bases). The CDR3 runs 16 residues. V lost 3 bases and J 5 bases, leaving 20 bases between the germline ends. For the CDR3, the DNA is TGTGCCAGCAGTTTTCAGGGGCCCTCCCGCCCTGACGAGCAGTACTTC. This sequence encodes CASSFQGPSRPDEQYF.

The chain links TRBV29-1 to TRBJ1-1; TRBD1 might be the D (5 bases). This CDR3 region has 17 residues. Trimming took off 4 bases at V and 0 bases at J, with 21 bases between the two ends. CDR1 is SQVTM and CDR2 is ANQGSEA in the germline V gene. The CDR3 loop is CSVVRAGKGDMNTEAFF. CDR3 in DNA: TGCAGCGTTGTTCGGGCAGGGAAAGGGGATATGAACACTGAAGCTTTCTTT.

V and J are TRBV4-3 and TRBJ2-3; D call uncertain. Germline-derived CDR1 and CDR2 are LGHNA and YSLEER. The V gene lost 0 bases and the J gene lost 2 bases, with 12 bases spanning the gap. This CDR3 comprises 16 residues. CDR3 protein: CASSQDYQATTDTQYF. In DNA, the CDR3 is TGCGCCAGCAGCCAAGACTACCAAGCTACCACAGATACGCAGTATTTT.

The chain has TRBV3-1 and TRBJ1-1; D unresolved. The CDR3 consists of 14 residues. Trimming pared 4 bases from V and 5 bases from J, leaving 14 bases between. CDR1 and CDR2 from the germline V gene are LGHDT and YNNKEL (reference sequence). The CDR3: CASSLKKRTTEAFF. CDR3 bases: TGTGCCAGCAGCCTCAAGAAAAGGACGACTGAAGCTTTCTTT. Looking up the rest from reference TRBV3-1 and TRBJ1-1 gives the full variable domain: DTAVSQTPKYLVTQMGNDKSIKCEQNLGHDTMYWYKQDSKKFLKIMFSYNNKELIINETVPNRFSPKSPDKAHLNLHINSLELGDSAVYFCASSLKKRTTEAFFGQGTRLTVV.

This clonotype was counted a few times. The chain has TRBV7-2 and TRBJ2-2, with 9 bases identical to TRBD2. Germline CDR1 reads SGHTA; CDR2 reads FQGNSA. The CDR3 is 17 residues long. The ends lost 0 bases at V and 1 base at J; junction bases unmatched: 3. The CDR3 region has the DNA TGTGCCAGCAGCTTAGCCGGGACTAGCCTGAACACCGGGGAGCTGTTTTTT. It is translated as CASSLAGTSLNTGELFF.

In its sample, this clonotype was seen many times. The rearrangement links TRBV7-2 to TRBJ2-1, with 7 positions matching TRBD2. CDR3 length: 16 amino acids. Germline assignment: CDR1 SGHTA and CDR2 FQGNSA. With V trimmed by 0 bases and J by 2 bases, 4 bases remained unmatched. This CDR3 reads CASSLALAVPYNEQFF. The CDR3 region has the DNA TGTGCCAGCAGCTTAGCCCTAGCGGTACCCTACAATGAGCAGTTCTTC.

This clonotype was observed a handful of times. The chain employs TRBV28 and TRBJ1-2, with D uncertain. CDR1 MDHEN and CDR2 SYDVKM come from the germline V gene. This CDR3 has 16 residues. The germline V and J ends were trimmed by 1 base and 1 base, with 13 bases remaining between them. In DNA, the CDR3 is TGTGCCAGCAGTTTATTAGCCCCGACGGTTAACTATGGCTACACCTTC. It yields the protein CASSLLAPTVNYGYTF.

This clonotype was observed a handful of times. The V gene is TRBV10-2, the J gene TRBJ2-7; 14 bases agree with TRBD2. The CDR3 totals 15 residues. Germline V gene sequence: CDR1 WSHSY, CDR2 SAAADI. V was clipped by 4 bases and J by 5 bases; unmatched bases: 4. This CDR3 reads CASSVGLAGAHEQYF. The CDR3 DNA is TGCGCCAGCAGTGTGGGACTAGCGGGAGCTCACGAGCAGTACTTC.

This clonotype was observed at least ten times. The CDR3 reads CASSTRTSGSDEQFF. The CDR3 nucleotides are TGTGCCAGCAGCACGCGGACTAGCGGGAGTGATGAGCAGTTCTTC. V and J are TRBV9 and TRBJ2-1, with TRBD2 matching 13 bases. The J segment lost 8 bases and the V segment lost 4 bases, leaving 6 bases of the junction unmatched. Germline-derived CDR1 and CDR2 are SGDLS and YYNGEE. This CDR3 has 15 amino acids.

The chain links TRBV28 to TRBJ2-3, with a possible D match to TRBD2 (6 bases). Trimming left V 7 bases short and J 8 bases short, with 16 bases between. This CDR3 spans 13 amino acids. Germline-derived CDR1 and CDR2 are MDHEN and SYDVKM. CDR3 amino acids: CASIEPGVATQYF. The CDR3, as DNA: TGTGCCAGCATCGAACCGGGGGTCGCTACGCAGTATTTT. The full variable domain, with the rest looked up from reference TRBV28 and TRBJ2-3, is DVKVTQSSRYLVKRTGEKVFLECVQDMDHENMFWYRQDPGLGLRLIYFSYDVKMKEKGDIPEGYSVSREKKERFSLILESASTNQTSMYLCASIEPGVATQYFGPGTRLTVL.

The rearrangement uses TRBV20-1 and TRBJ1-1; D may be TRBD1 (5 bases). The CDR3 runs to 14 residues. V lost 0 bases, J lost 1 base, and 9 bases lay in between. The germline gives CDR1 DFQATT, CDR2 SNEGSKA (reference sequence). CDR3 residues: CSAREAGRNTEAFF. In DNA, the CDR3 is TGCAGTGCTAGAGAGGCGGGACGGAACACTGAAGCTTTCTTT.

V and J are TRBV12-3 or TRBV12-4 and TRBJ2-3, with D unresolved. The CDR3 sequence is 13 residues long. V lost 6 bases and J lost 0, with 7 bases in between. The CDR3 region is CASRPSSTDTQYF. CDR3 nucleotide sequence: TGTGCCAGCAGGCCCTCTAGCACAGATACGCAGTATTTT.

This rearrangement joins TRBV12-3 or TRBV12-4 to TRBJ2-7, with 10 bases lining up with TRBD1. This CDR3 spans 15 amino acids. V dropped 4 bases and J dropped 7; count of bases not matched to a gene: 10. CDR3: CASSYARQGAREQYF. The CDR3 DNA sequence: TGTGCCAGCAGTTACGCAAGACAGGGGGCGCGGGAGCAGTACTTC.

The DNA for the CDR3 is TGTGCCAGCAGCCAAGATCTGGACGAGCAGTACTTC. This translates into CASSQDLDEQYF. V is TRBV3-1 and J is TRBJ2-7, with D unresolved. The V gene's germline CDR1 is LGHDT and CDR2 YNNKEL (reference sequence). V lost 0 bases and J lost 5, with 5 bases in between. This CDR3 region has 12 residues.

This clonotype was seen a handful of times. J is TRBJ1-6 and V is TRBV18; D gene ambiguous. CDR1 is KGHSH and CDR2 is LQKENI in the germline V gene. The CDR3 consists of 15 residues. V shed 2 bases and J shed 6 bases, with 11 bases lying between them. The CDR3 coding sequence is TGTGCCAGCTCACCAGGATTAGCTAGTAATTCACCCCTCCACTTT. It encodes CASSPGLASNSPLHF.

This clonotype has at least ten counts. This rearrangement joins TRBV6-6 to TRBJ2-1, with TRBD2 matching 13 bases. V shed 7 bases and J 6 bases; nucleotides not matched to a gene: 3. Germline V gene data show CDR1 as MNHNY and CDR2 as SVGAGI (reference sequence). The CDR3 sequence is 14 residues long. Written as DNA, the CDR3 is TGTGCCAGCACTGGACTAGCGGGAGTCAATGAGCAGTTCTTC. It is translated as CASTGLAGVNEQFF.

In this sample, this clonotype turned up a few times. The chain joins TRBV6-2 or TRBV6-3 to TRBJ1-5, with D unresolved. This CDR3 contains 15 residues. CDR1 is MNHEY, CDR2 SVGEGT, per germline. The V and J ends lost 5 bases and 0 bases respectively, with 11 bases between them. The CDR3 sequence is CASSDPDGSNQPQHF. CDR3 DNA: TGTGCCAGCAGTGATCCTGACGGTAGCAATCAGCCCCAGCATTTT.

In this sample, this clonotype turned up a few times. The junction differs from germline at one of its ends, possibly a read error. The rearrangement uses TRBV11-1 and TRBJ1-1; D possibly corresponds to TRBD1 (5 bases). Germline assignment: CDR1 SGHAT and CDR2 FQDESV (reference sequence). The CDR3 totals 15 residues. Written as DNA, the CDR3 is TGTGCCAGCACCTTATCCCCGTCCGGGGGGACTGAAGCTTTCTTT. Translating it yields CASTLSPSGGTEAFF.

This clonotype has just a few counts. V usage is TRBV20-1 and J usage is TRBJ2-5; D is unclear. Germline values: CDR1 DFQATT, CDR2 SNEGSKA (reference sequence). This CDR3 spans 13 amino acids. V lost 0 bases, J lost 5 bases, and 10 bases lay in between. The CDR3 bases are TGCAGTGCTAGAGATCTGGGAATGGAGACCCAGTACTTC. This codes for CSARDLGMETQYF.

This clonotype was recorded many times. The chain joins TRBV12-3 or TRBV12-4 to TRBJ1-6; D unclear. V lost 6 bases and J 5 bases, leaving 14 bases between the germline ends. The length of the CDR3 is 15 residues. The CDR3 sequence: CASSHLGGDNSPLHF. Here the CDR3 DNA reads TGTGCCAGCAGCCATCTGGGCGGGGATAATTCACCCCTCCACTTT.

In this sample, this clonotype turned up many times. The CDR3 DNA sequence: TGCAGCGCCCGGCGGGCGGGTCCTTCCCTCGGAGATACGCAGTATTTT. It yields the protein CSARRAGPSLGDTQYF. This chain joins TRBV29-1 and TRBJ2-3; a possible D gene is TRBD2 (5 bases). Per the germline V gene, CDR1 is SQVTM and CDR2 is ANQGSEA. V was clipped by 7 bases and J by 5 bases, with 25 bases between them. CDR3 length: 16 residues.

This sequence joins TRBV29-1 and TRBJ2-7; D ambiguous. The germline V gene has CDR1 SQVTM and CDR2 ANQGSEA. The CDR3 runs 12 residues. With 6 bases removed from V and 5 bases from J, the gap between germline ends came to 14 bases. Here the CDR3 DNA reads TGCAGCGTCTCAGAGCTAGTCGACGAGCAGTACTTC. Translating gives CSVSELVDEQYF.

The chain links TRBV20-1 to TRBJ2-1; TRBD2 matches 8 bases. V gave up 5 bases and J gave up 9 bases; unmatched junction bases: 12. Germline loops: CDR1 DFQATT, CDR2 SNEGSKA (reference sequence). This CDR3 is 14 amino acids long. The CDR3 coding sequence is TGCAGTGCTCCGTTCCCGGGACTAGGTCCTGAGCAGTTCTTC. Translation gives CSAPFPGLGPEQFF.

The rearrangement links TRBV30 to TRBJ1-1, with D possibly TRBD1 on 5 matching bases. CDR1 and CDR2 from the germline V gene are GTSNPN and SVGIG (reference sequence). The CDR3 covers 13 residues. Trimming pared 0 bases from V and 8 bases from J, leaving 13 bases between. The CDR3 here is CAWSVLGTREAFF. The DNA for the CDR3 is TGTGCCTGGAGTGTACTAGGGACGAGAGAAGCTTTCTTT.

In this sample, this clonotype turned up many times. This chain connects TRBV7-2 to TRBJ2-3, with TRBD1 identical over 7 bases. The CDR3 length is 15 residues. With 5 bases clipped from V and 4 bases from J, the junction kept 9 bases outside the gene matches. The germline V gene encodes CDR1 SGHTA and CDR2 FQGNSA. CDR3: CASSVRQGGADTQYF. The CDR3 DNA is TGTGCCAGCAGCGTACGACAGGGTGGCGCAGATACGCAGTATTTT.

This clonotype was picked up a small number of times. This sequence joins TRBV12-3 or TRBV12-4 and TRBJ1-5; 9 positions match TRBD1. V lost 3 bases and J lost 7; bases outside the gene matches: 7. The CDR3 is 15 residues long. CDR3: CASSFRGQGYQPQHF. The CDR3 DNA reads as TGTGCCAGCAGTTTTCGGGGACAGGGATACCAGCCCCAGCATTTT.